The present entry profiles one T cell receptor (beta chain) with its context. Its antigen remains unknown. Via MiXCR, TCRdb re-called the reads, giving one row per CDR3 protein. The data show around 310,000 distinct CDR3 sequences, under 35% seen once. V gave up 3 bases and J gave up 2 bases, with 7 bases separating them. Germline V gene data show CDR1 as SQVTM and CDR2 as ANQGSEA. The CDR3 is 12 amino acids. This sample is part of a study of T cell repertoires in cytomegalovirus infection. Study-wide background: Both CMV infection and a matching HLA type were indicated by public TCR beta signatures. Study-level findings and limits: The study found HLA-C-restricted CMV-specific TCR beta clonotypes dominating the ex vivo response. Pooled public TCR beta family frequency picked out CMV carriers with the relevant HLA.

The V and J genes are TRBV29-1 and TRBJ2-5; D is undetermined. The material sequenced was cultured PBMCs, taken from culture after CMV antigen stimulation. The TCR originated in a human donor in good health (CMV status not recorded). Some clones in this sample may be carry-over from other donors' samples. CDR3 region: CSVELEQETQYF. CDR3 bases: TGCAGCGTTGAGTTAGAACAAGAGACCCAGTACTTC.